The 11 T cell receptor beta chains below were found in one sample sequenced in a study of identical twins. TCRdb independently ran MiXCR on the 5' RACE reads; one entry per CDR3 protein. The table shows 700,000 or so distinct CDR3 sequences, with about 9.4% occurring only once. This sample was shared with a second study, whose subject was yellow fever vaccine responses in identical twins.

The specimen was PBMCs. Source of these receptors: a woman between 18 and 29 years old in good health.

The table lists this clonotype with many counts. V gene TRBV4-3 combines with J gene TRBJ2-3; 11 nucleotides align to TRBD2. This CDR3 has 17 residues. Germline trimming cut 2 bases from V and 6 bases from J; bases unmatched to any gene: 10. Looked up from germline, CDR1 is LGHNA and CDR2 is YSLEER. The CDR3 bases are TGCGCCAGCAGCCAATCCCCCCTACTAGCGGGAGCCGATACGCAGTATTTT. Its translation: CASSQSPLLAGADTQYF.

This clonotype was counted between two and nine times. V is TRBV7-9 and J is TRBJ2-7; D perhaps matches TRBD2 (6 bases). There are 15 residues in the CDR3. V was shortened by 6 bases and J by 6 bases, with 21 bases between the two germline ends. Per the germline V gene, CDR1 is SEHNR and CDR2 is FQNEAQ (reference sequence). The CDR3 is CASRTSGNSGGEQYF. In DNA, the CDR3 is TGTGCCAGCAGGACCAGTGGAAATAGCGGCGGCGAGCAGTACTTC.

This clonotype came up a few times. The V call is TRBV15, the J call TRBJ1-5; 9 nucleotides align to TRBD1. The CDR3 length is 15 residues. Germline CDR1 reads LNHNV; CDR2 reads YYDKDF (reference sequence). Losses at the gene ends were 0 bases for V and 5 bases for J; bases not matched to a gene: 2. The CDR3 protein is CATSREQGADQPQHF. CDR3 in DNA: TGTGCCACCAGCAGAGAACAGGGGGCAGATCAGCCCCAGCATTTT.

The chain couples TRBV24-1 to TRBJ2-2, with 14 bases lining up with TRBD2. The V gene's germline CDR1 is KGHDR and CDR2 SFDVKD. The CDR3 covers 18 residues. The V and J ends lost 4 bases and 5 bases, in that order; junction bases with no gene match: 8. CDR3 DNA: TGTGCCACCAGTGACTGTATGACTAGCGGGAGGGGGACCGGGGAGCTGTTTTTT. Its protein is CATSDCMTSGRGTGELFF.

This chain connects TRBV28 to TRBJ1-2; TRBD1 is a possible D gene (5 bases). Trimming shortened V by 6 bases and J by 4 bases, and 21 bases separated the two germline ends. This CDR3 contains 16 residues. Germline V gene data show CDR1 as MDHEN and CDR2 as SYDVKM. The CDR3 DNA reads as TGTGCCAGCAGCCAATCCGGGACCTCAAAAAGCTATGGCTACACCTTC. This codes for CASSQSGTSKSYGYTF.

This clonotype has just a few counts. This chain links TRBV20-1 with TRBJ2-3; the D gene is possibly TRBD2 (6 bases). Germline assignment: CDR1 DFQATT and CDR2 SNEGSKA (reference sequence). There are 14 residues in the CDR3. CDR3 bases: TGCGCCCCAGGAAAGGGACTCTACACAGATACGCAGTATTTT. Protein: CAPGKGLYTDTQYF.

This clonotype was observed a few times. The CDR3 loop reads CSATPTSGGQYEQYF. In nucleotides, the CDR3 is TGCAGTGCTACCCCCACTAGCGGGGGGCAATACGAGCAGTACTTC. The V and J genes are TRBV20-1 and TRBJ2-7; 12 positions match TRBD2. Germline CDR1 reads DFQATT; CDR2 reads SNEGSKA (reference sequence). J lost 4 bases, V lost 4 bases, and 8 bases had no gene match. The CDR3 is 15 amino acids.

The V call is TRBV29-1, the J call TRBJ2-1, with D possibly called TRBD1 or TRBD2 (5 bases each). Trimming cost V 7 bases and J 3 bases, with 16 bases left between them. The CDR3 is 14 amino acids. Germline V gives CDR1 SQVTM, CDR2 ANQGSEA. CDR3 amino acids: CSAIRDHLYNEQFF. DNA for the CDR3: TGCAGCGCTATCAGGGACCATCTCTACAATGAGCAGTTCTTC.

This clonotype was detected only once. The chain recombines TRBV5-1 with TRBJ1-2; TRBD1 matches 7 bases. Losses at the gene ends were 0 bases for V and 4 bases for J; bases not matched to a gene: 3. The CDR3 extends over 14 amino acids. Germline lookup yields CDR1 SGHRS and CDR2 YFSETQ. The CDR3 DNA follows: TGCGCCAGCAGCTTGGAGACAGGGATCTATGGCTACACCTTC. It specifies CASSLETGIYGYTF.

This sequence joins TRBV7-9 and TRBJ2-7; D gene unclear. Germline lookup yields CDR1 SEHNR and CDR2 FQNEAQ (reference sequence). Trimming cost V 5 bases and J 5 bases, with 13 bases left between them. This CDR3 spans 13 amino acids. The CDR3 DNA follows: TGTGCCAGCAGCCCGCCCGCGTCTCACGAGCAGTACTTC. It is translated as CASSPPASHEQYF.

This clonotype came up many times. The V gene is TRBV29-1, the J gene TRBJ1-1; no definite D call. CDR1 is SQVTM and CDR2 is ANQGSEA in the germline V gene. The CDR3 has 13 residues. The germline V and J ends were trimmed by 0 bases and 4 bases, with 9 bases remaining between them. CDR3 protein: CSVEDQEGTEAFF. The CDR3 DNA sequence: TGCAGCGTTGAAGATCAGGAGGGCACTGAAGCTTTCTTT. The full variable domain, in which reference TRBV29-1 and TRBJ1-1 provide the parts outside the CDR3, is SAVISQKPSRDICQRGTSLTIQCQVDSQVTMMFWYRQQPGQSLTLIATANQGSEATYESGFVIDKFPISRPNLTFSTLTVSNMSPEDSSIYLCSVEDQEGTEAFFGQGTRLTVV.